This T cell receptor beta chain was identified during a study of patients and donors after allogeneic stem cell transplantation. In TCRdb, the RT-PCR reads were re-called with MiXCR into one record per CDR3 protein. This sample has hundreds of thousands of distinct CDR3 sequences, with roughly two fifths found just once. This clonotype was detected a few times. Trimming pared 5 bases from V and 3 bases from J, leaving 10 bases between. The CDR3 loop spans 14 amino acids. The TCR was taken from a human donor who was either an allogeneic HSCT recipient or a stem cell or donor lymphocyte infusion donor (not recorded which). It is not recorded whose cells these are; they may come from a transplant donor. The sequencing input was blood, either unsorted or a sorted T cell fraction (not recorded which). The J gene is TRBJ1-4, the V gene TRBV12-3 or TRBV12-4; tentatively, D is TRBD1 (6 bases). The CDR3 protein is CASSAGVPNEKLFF. The CDR3, as DNA: TGTGCCAGCAGTGCAGGGGTCCCTAATGAAAAACTGTTTTTT.